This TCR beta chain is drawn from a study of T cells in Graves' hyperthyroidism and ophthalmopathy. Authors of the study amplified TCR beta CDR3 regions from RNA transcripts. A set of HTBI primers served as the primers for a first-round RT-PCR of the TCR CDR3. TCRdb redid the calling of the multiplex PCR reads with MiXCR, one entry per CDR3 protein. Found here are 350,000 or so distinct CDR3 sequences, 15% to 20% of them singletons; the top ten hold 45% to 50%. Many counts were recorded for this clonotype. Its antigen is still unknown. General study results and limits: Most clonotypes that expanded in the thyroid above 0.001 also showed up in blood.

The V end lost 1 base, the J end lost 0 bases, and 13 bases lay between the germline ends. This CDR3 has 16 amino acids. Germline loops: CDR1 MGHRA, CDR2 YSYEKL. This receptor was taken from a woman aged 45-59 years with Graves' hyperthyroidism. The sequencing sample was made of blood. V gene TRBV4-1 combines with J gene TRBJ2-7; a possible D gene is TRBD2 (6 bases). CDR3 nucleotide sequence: TGCGCCAGCAGCCAAGTCGGGGGATACGGCTCCTACGAGCAGTACTTC. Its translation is CASSQVGGYGSYEQYF.